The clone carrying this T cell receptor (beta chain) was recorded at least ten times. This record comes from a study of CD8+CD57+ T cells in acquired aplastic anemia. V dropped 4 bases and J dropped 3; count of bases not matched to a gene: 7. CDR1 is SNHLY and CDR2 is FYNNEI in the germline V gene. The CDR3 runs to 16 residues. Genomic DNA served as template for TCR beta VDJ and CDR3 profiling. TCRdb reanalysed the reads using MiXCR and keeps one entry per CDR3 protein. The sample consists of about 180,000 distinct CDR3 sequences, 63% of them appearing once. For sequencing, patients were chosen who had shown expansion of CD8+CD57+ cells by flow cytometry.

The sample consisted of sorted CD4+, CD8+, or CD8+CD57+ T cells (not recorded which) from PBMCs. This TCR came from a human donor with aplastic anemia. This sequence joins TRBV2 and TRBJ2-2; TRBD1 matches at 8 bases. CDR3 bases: TGTGCCAGCAGTGGGTTCAGGGGGCAGGACACCGGGGAGCTGTTTTTT. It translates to CASSGFRGQDTGELFF. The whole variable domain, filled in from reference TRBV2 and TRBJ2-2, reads EPEVTQTPSHQVTQMGQEVILRCVPISNHLYFYWYRQILGQKVEFLVSFYNNEISEKSEIFDDQFSVERPDGSNFTLKIRSTKLEDSAMYFCASSGFRGQDTGELFFGEGSRLTVL.